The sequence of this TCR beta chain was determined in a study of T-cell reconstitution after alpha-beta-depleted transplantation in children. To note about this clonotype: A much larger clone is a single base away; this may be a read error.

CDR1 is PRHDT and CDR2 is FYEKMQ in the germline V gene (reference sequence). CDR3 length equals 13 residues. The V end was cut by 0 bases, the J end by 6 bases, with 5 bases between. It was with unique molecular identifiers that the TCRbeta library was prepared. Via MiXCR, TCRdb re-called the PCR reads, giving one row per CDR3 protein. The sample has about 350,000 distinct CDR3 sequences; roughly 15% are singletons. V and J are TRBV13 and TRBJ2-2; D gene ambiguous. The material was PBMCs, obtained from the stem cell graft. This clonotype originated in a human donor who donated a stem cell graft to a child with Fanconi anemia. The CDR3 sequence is CASSLGWAGELFF. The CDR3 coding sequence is TGTGCCAGCAGCTTAGGCTGGGCCGGGGAGCTGTTTTTT.